This T cell receptor (beta chain) comes out of a study of neoadjuvant anti-PD-1 for oral cavity cancer. Overall study findings and caveats: After neoadjuvant nivolumab, PBMC T cell clonality was significantly higher in non-responders than responders.

This clone was counted a few times. Its antigen is not known. The sample's time point: after neoadjuvant nivolumab, at surgical resection. These oral cavity squamous cell carcinomas were HPV-negative and locally advanced. No culture or expansion preceded analysis of these blood cells. The repertoire was sequenced with immunoSEQ multiplex PCR; TCRdb's copy has only in-frame clones and lacks some. The data show around 14,000 clones, with about 73% seen just once and about 3.2% held by the top ten. CDR1 SGDLS and CDR2 YYNGEE come from the germline V gene. This CDR3 has 17 residues. V shed 1 base, J shed 2 bases, and the junction held 5 bases outside the gene matches.

The J gene is TRBJ2-2, the V gene TRBV9; 10 nucleotides agree with TRBD2. This TCR derives from a person between 40 and 85 years old with oral cavity squamous cell carcinoma. The sample consisted of PBMCs, taken after nivolumab (anti-PD-1) treatment. Written as DNA, the CDR3 is TGTGCCAGCAGCGTACCTAGCGGGAGAGTAAACACCGGGGAGCTGTTTTTT. It is translated as CASSVPSGRVNTGELFF.